The sequence of this TCR beta chain was determined in a study of PD-1 blockade in classical Hodgkin lymphoma. With respect to this clone: Its cognate antigen is unknown.

As to time point: cycle 4 day 1 (C4D1), after more than five weeks of nivolumab. Each patient experienced a relapse that followed autologous stem cell transplantation, and brentuximab vedotin exposure varied. The CD4+ T cells used were purified from thawed PBMCs through magnetic negative selection. Study findings and constraints: Diminished baseline TCR diversity has been reported in newly diagnosed patients relative to healthy donors. Lower baseline TCR diversity marked trial partial responders and progressors.

Method: immunoSEQ multiplex PCR; TCRdb's copy keeps in-frame clones and lacks some. The repertoire holds about 15,000 clones, with around 72% as singletons. Per germline, CDR1 SGHNT and CDR2 YENEEA. There are 14 residues in the CDR3. Trimming stripped 1 base from V and 4 bases from J, with 10 bases between. The source of this sequence is a human donor with classical Hodgkin lymphoma. The chain uses TRBV11-3 and TRBJ1-2, with unresolved D. This material consisted of CD4+ T cells from blood, taken before the fourth cycle of nivolumab. The CDR3: CASSLVALSYGYTF. The CDR3 region has the DNA TGTGCCAGCAGCTTAGTGGCACTGAGCTATGGCTACACCTTC.